This T cell receptor beta chain was identified during a study of blood T cell repertoires in COVID-19 (dated by TCRdb to about 2020). Some background on the complete study: The collaborator samples originated in the United States, Italy and Spain and spanned the acute and convalescent phases of COVID-19. A de-identified subject ID, COVID-19 status, age in years and sex were almost always included in the sample metadata. HLA class I and class II types, where available, came from metadata supplied by the sample provider rather than from assay-based typing. The samples were drawn from two sources: the first 160 participants of the ongoing ImmuneRACE study, and over 1,000 subjects contributed by 6 global collaborators. Subjects who had been exposed to COVID-19, were actively infected with it, or had recovered from it provided the deeply sampled blood TCRbeta repertoires that made up the dataset. The repertoires were released in a freely available public database meant as a resource for research on the immune response to SARS-CoV-2. The material from the prospective study consisted of cDNA or gDNA derived from T cells, B-cell-depleted T cells, or PBMCs.

Overall results and qualifications from the work: How much clinical and demographic metadata was included differed by source and by participant, and the metadata was provided uncurated.

Taken from the germline V gene (reference sequence), the CDR1 and CDR2 loops are SSHAT and FNYEAQ. A distance of 12 bases separates the germline ends of V and J, which lose 2 bases and 2 bases respectively. The CDR3 numbers 15 residues from cysteine through phenylalanine. CDR3 DNA is the only sequence kept; it has 45 bases, read in frame from the first base. TCRbeta CDR3 regions were amplified from genomic DNA by means of the immunoSEQ Assay, a bias-controlled multiplex PCR. Regarding the original processing steps: The number of nucleated cells in each sample was estimated from the amplification of reference gene primers within the assay. To quantify the absolute abundance of each unique TCRbeta CDR3 rearrangement, sequence reads were collapsed and filtered. Productive Simpson clonality was computed per sample as the square root of Simpson's diversity index over productive rearrangements. This is the immuneACCESS table as TCRdb keeps it, with only in-frame sequences that have V and J called. A part of the clones is gone; compared with another copy, unresolved V genes explain less than half, and the rest is unexplained. The D gene and trimming were derived from the DNA, and the V and J assignments and clone size from that table. In all, the sample holds under 65,000 clones, and approximately 82% of those were seen once. The top ten hold about 6% of the sample.

Collaborating institutions collected whole blood in K2EDTA tubes following their own protocols. For TCRbeta analysis, collaborators shipped samples in one of three forms: frozen whole blood, isolated PBMCs, or DNA extracted from either of those sample types. This clone was seen only once. Its antigen remains undetermined. Per-base quality was not reported, and no clone a single base away is much larger than it. Sequencing was performed on peripheral blood. The sequence was obtained from a woman aged 55-70 years with acute or convalescent COVID-19. Rearrangement joined TRBV7-7 to TRBJ2-5; matching of 5 bases hints at TRBD2 as the D gene. The CDR3 in this case is CASSLRRAAQETQYF. The nucleotides read TGTGCCAGCAGCTTAAGACGAGCGGCTCAAGAGACCCAGTACTTC.